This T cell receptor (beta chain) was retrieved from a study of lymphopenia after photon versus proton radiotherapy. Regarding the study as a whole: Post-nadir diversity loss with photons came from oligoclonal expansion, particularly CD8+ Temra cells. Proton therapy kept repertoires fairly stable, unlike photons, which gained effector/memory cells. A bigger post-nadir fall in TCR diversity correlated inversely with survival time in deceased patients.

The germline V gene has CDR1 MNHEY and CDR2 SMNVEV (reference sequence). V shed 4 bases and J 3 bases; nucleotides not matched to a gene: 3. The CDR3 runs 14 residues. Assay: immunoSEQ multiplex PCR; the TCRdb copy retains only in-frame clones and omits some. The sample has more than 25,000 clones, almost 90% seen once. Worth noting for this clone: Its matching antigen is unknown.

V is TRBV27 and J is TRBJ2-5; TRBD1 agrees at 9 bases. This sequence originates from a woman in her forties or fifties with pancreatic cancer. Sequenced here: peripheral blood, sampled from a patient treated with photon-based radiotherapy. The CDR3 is CASSSDRGEETQYF. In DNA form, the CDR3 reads TGTGCCAGCAGTTCGGACAGGGGTGAAGAGACCCAGTACTTC.